This T cell receptor (beta chain) was documented in a study of lymphopenia after photon versus proton radiotherapy (dated 2019 in TCRdb). General notes on the study: The immunological effects of photon versus proton radiation therapy were compared in patients with gastrointestinal tumors who developed high-grade lymphopenia. The goal of the study was to characterize the differences between the two radiation modalities in how they affect the immune system. The cohort included 20 to 25 patients with gastrointestinal tumors who developed lymphopenia after receiving either photon or proton therapy.

Receptor libraries were prepared by the immunoSEQ multiplex PCR assay. T cell repertoires were profiled by deep sequencing of rearranged TCR beta loci, alongside multiparametric flow cytometry. This immuneACCESS table, as held by TCRdb, lists in-frame sequences with V and J called but not all clones. Of the missing ones, under half trace to an unresolved V gene in checked studies; the others have no known cause. The sample records tens of thousands of clones, roughly 88% of which are singletons. The ten largest clones capture about 3% of the sample. General study outcomes and caveats: Proton-treated patients stayed relatively stable during treatment, while photon-treated patients lost naive T cells and TCR diversity and gained effector/memory populations. The survival association was assessed only in patients who died, and the authors presented better survival with proton therapy as a possibility rather than a demonstrated result. Among patients across the cohort who died, overall survival time showed an inverse correlation with a larger post-nadir drop in TCR diversity. After the lymphocyte count nadir, photon-treated repertoires showed oligoclonal expansion, especially of CD8+ Temra cells, which drove the drop in diversity.

The V and J ends are trimmed by 5 bases and 1 base, leaving 10 bases between them. Including cysteine and phenylalanine, the CDR3 has 15 amino acids. Just the 45-base CDR3 DNA is kept, in frame starting at base 1. Looking up the germline V gene yields CDR1 SGHDT and CDR2 YYEEEE. This clone has only one observation. Its antigen remains unidentified. No much larger clone is present one base from it, and per-base qualities are unavailable. This sequence was found in a woman aged 70 to 79 with pancreatic cancer. The source material was peripheral blood, sampled from a patient treated with photon-based radiotherapy. Rearrangement joined TRBV5-6 to TRBJ2-6; the D segment is perhaps TRBD1 or TRBD2, each sharing 5 matched bases. The DNA reads as follows: TGTGCCAGCAGGCCCAGGGAGTCTGGGGCCAACGTCCTGACTTTC. Translated, this is CASRPRESGANVLTF.